Listed below are T cell receptor beta chains from one sample, sequenced in a study of T cells after yellow fever vaccination. A single record per CDR3 protein comes from TCRdb applying MiXCR to the 5' RACE reads. The sample consists of approximately 510,000 distinct CDR3 sequences, 21% of them appearing once. The sequencing here drew on PBMCs, taken 21 days after the first yellow fever vaccination. All receptors derive from a man between 18 and 29 years old who received the YFV17D yellow fever vaccine. Each CDR3 is given with its conserved first and last residue. Fields, in order: CDR3 DNA, CDR3 protein, D gene, V gene, J gene, clone size. The D gene is left open where the match is weak. Size tells how often a clone was seen (once, few, many) or the class of an expanded clone, and some rows leave it out.

TGTGCCAGCAGGCAAAGCGCGGATACGCAGTATTTT,CASRQSADTQYF,NA,TRBV7-2,TRBJ2-3,many
TGCAGCGTTGTCTTGGAGGCTGGGGCCAACGTCCTGACTTTC,CSVVLEAGANVLTF,NA,TRBV29-1,TRBJ2-6,NA
TGTGCCAGCAGTTACTCGATGGGTAATCAGCCCCAGCATTTT,CASSYSMGNQPQHF,NA,TRBV6-5,TRBJ1-5,NA
TGCGCCAGCACCCCCTTGGACAGGAGGTACACCGGGGAGCTGTTTTTT,CASTPLDRRYTGELFF,TRBD1,TRBV5-1,TRBJ2-2,NA
TGTGCCAGCAGCTTAGTTCTCATACAGATTCCTGGAAACACCATATATTTT,CASSLVLIQIPGNTIYF,NA,TRBV7-8,TRBJ1-3,NA
TGCGCCAGCAGCTTGGCTCCCTCACCTACATCGAATGAGCAGTTCTTC,CASSLAPSPTSNEQFF,NA,TRBV5-1,TRBJ2-1,NA
TGTGCCAGCGAAAAGGAGGTTGCCAACGTCCTGACTTTC,CASEKEVANVLTF,NA,TRBV2,TRBJ2-6,few
TGTGCCAGCAGTTACCTCAGTAGCAATCAGCCCCAGCATTTT,CASSYLSSNQPQHF,NA,TRBV6-5,TRBJ1-5,NA
TGTGCCAGCAGTTACTCGAAAGGGGGCCCTTATATCCCCTATGGCTACACCTTC,CASSYSKGGPYIPYGYTF,TRBD1,TRBV6-5,TRBJ1-2,NA
TGTGCCAGCAGCTCCGAGGGGACGTGGGATCCCCTCCACTTT,CASSSEGTWDPLHF,NA,TRBV7-9,TRBJ1-6,few
TGTGCCAGCAGTGTGGCCAGCAACAATCAGCCCCAGCATTTT,CASSVASNNQPQHF,NA,TRBV6-1,TRBJ1-5,NA
TGTGCCAGCAGCCGACGAAGGGCGGGGGAGACCCAGTACTTC,CASSRRRAGETQYF,NA,TRBV7-9,TRBJ2-5,many
TGTGCCAGCAGCTTAGGTCAGGGGCAGGTTGAGCAGTTCTTC,CASSLGQGQVEQFF,NA,TRBV7-6,TRBJ2-1,NA
TGTGCCAGCAGACAGGGCCATCAGCCCCAGCATTTT,CASRQGHQPQHF,NA,TRBV12-3/TRBV12-4,TRBJ1-5,few
TGCGCCAGCAGCTTGGGGGACAGGGGCCAAGAGACCCAGTACTTC,CASSLGDRGQETQYF,TRBD1,TRBV5-1,TRBJ2-5,few
TGCGCCAGCAGCCAAGACCCAGCTAGAAGGGTATTGGGGCAGTATTTT,CASSQDPARRVLGQYF,NA,TRBV4-1,TRBJ2-3,NA
TGTGCCAGCAGCCGAGTGGGAATAGGGGAGACCCAGTACTTC,CASSRVGIGETQYF,NA,TRBV12-3/TRBV12-4,TRBJ2-5,few
TGTGCCAGCTCAGGGTTGACTGAAGCTTTCTTT,CASSGLTEAFF,NA,TRBV6-5,TRBJ1-1,few
TGTGCCAGCAGCTTACCTCGGGCAGATACGCAGTATTTT,CASSLPRADTQYF,NA,TRBV6-2/TRBV6-3,TRBJ2-3,many
TGCGCCAGCAGCTTTTTCGGGGGCATGAACACTGAAGCTTTCTTT,CASSFFGGMNTEAFF,NA,TRBV5-1,TRBJ1-1,NA
TGTGCCAGCAGTTACTCAGGGACAGGGGTGGCAAACACCGGGGAGCTGTTTTTT,CASSYSGTGVANTGELFF,TRBD1,TRBV6-5,TRBJ2-2,few
TGTACCAGCAGCACGGCGGGAGGGAACAATGAGCAGTTCTTC,CTSSTAGGNNEQFF,TRBD2,TRBV7-6,TRBJ2-1,NA
TGTGCCAGCAGTCCCCGGGACAATCAGCCCCAGCATTTT,CASSPRDNQPQHF,NA,TRBV6-1,TRBJ1-5,few